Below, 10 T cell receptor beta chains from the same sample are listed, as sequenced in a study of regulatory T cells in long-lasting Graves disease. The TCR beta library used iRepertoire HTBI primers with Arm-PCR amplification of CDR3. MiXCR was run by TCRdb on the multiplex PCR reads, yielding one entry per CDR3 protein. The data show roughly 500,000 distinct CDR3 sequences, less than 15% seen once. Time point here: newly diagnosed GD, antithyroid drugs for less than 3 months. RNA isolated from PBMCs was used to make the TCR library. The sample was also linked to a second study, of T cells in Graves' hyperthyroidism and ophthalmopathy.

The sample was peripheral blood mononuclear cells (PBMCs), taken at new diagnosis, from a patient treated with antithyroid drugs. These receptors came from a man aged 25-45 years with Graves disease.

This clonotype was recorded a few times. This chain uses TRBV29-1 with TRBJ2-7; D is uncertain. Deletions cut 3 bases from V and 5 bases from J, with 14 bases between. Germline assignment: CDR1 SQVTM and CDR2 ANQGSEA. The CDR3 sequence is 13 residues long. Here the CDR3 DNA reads TGCAGCGTTGAGTGGACCACTCGCCACGAGCAGTACTTC. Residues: CSVEWTTRHEQYF.

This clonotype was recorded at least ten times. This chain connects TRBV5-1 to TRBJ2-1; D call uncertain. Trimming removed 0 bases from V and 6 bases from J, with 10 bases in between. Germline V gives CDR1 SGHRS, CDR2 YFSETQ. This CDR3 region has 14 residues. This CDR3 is CASSLGDEANEQFF. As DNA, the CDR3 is TGCGCCAGCAGCTTGGGAGACGAAGCCAATGAGCAGTTCTTC.

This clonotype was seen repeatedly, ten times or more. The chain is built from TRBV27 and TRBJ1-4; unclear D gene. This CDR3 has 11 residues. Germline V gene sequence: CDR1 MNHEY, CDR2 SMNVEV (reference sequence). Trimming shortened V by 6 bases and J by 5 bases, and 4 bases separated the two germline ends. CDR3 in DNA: TGTGCCAGCAGATTGAATGAAAAACTGTTTTTT. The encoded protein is CASRLNEKLFF.

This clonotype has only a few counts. The CDR3 coding sequence is TGTGCCAGCATCCCACTACAGATTAGCAATCAGCCCCAGCATTTT. Translation: CASIPLQISNQPQHF. The V call is TRBV28, the J call TRBJ1-5; D ambiguous. CDR3 size: 15 residues. V was shortened by 7 bases and J by 0 bases, with 13 bases between the two germline ends. Germline V gives CDR1 MDHEN, CDR2 SYDVKM.

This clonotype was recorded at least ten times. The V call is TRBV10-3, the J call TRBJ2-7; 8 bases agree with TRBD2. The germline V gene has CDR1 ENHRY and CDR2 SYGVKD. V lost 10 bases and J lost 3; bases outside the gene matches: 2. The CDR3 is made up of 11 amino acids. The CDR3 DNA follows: TGTGCCACACTAGCGGTCTACGAGCAGTACTTC. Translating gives CATLAVYEQYF.

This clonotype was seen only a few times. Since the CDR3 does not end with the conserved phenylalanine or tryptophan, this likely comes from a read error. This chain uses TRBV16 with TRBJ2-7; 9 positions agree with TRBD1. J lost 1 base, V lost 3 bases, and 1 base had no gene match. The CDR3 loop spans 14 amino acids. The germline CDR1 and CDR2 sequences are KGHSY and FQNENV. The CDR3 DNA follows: TGTGCCAGCAGCCAGGACAGGGGTTCCTACGAGCAGTACTCC. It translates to CASSQDRGSYEQYS.

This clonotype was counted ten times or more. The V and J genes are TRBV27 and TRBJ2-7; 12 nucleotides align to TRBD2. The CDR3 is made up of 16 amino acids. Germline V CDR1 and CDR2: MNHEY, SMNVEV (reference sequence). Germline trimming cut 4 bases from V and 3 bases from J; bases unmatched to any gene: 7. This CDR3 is CASSSLTSGRDYEQYF. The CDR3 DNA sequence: TGTGCCAGCAGTTCGTTGACTAGCGGGAGAGACTACGAGCAGTACTTC.

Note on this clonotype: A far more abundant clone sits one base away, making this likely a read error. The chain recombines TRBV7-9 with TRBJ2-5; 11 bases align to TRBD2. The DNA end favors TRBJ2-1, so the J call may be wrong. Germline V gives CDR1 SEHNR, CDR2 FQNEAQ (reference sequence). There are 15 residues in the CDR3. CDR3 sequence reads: CASSYSGREGETQFF. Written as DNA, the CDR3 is TGTGCCAGCAGCTATAGCGGGAGGGAAGGAGAGACCCAGTTCTTC.

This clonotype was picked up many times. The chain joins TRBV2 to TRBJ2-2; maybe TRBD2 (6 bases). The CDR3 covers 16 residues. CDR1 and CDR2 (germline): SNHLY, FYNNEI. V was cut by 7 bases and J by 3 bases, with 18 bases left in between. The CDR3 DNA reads TGTGCCAGCAAAGGACTAACCTTAGCGGACACCGGGGAGCTGTTTTTT. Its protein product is CASKGLTLADTGELFF.

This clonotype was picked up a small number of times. The CDR3 nucleotides are TGTGCCAGCAGTTTCTATAGCGGTTACGAGCAGTACTTC. This gives the protein CASSFYSGYEQYF. V and J are TRBV27 and TRBJ2-7; D may be TRBD2 (6 bases). The germline V gene has CDR1 MNHEY and CDR2 SMNVEV (reference sequence). V was trimmed by 3 bases and J by 4 bases, leaving 10 bases between them. The CDR3 extends over 13 amino acids.